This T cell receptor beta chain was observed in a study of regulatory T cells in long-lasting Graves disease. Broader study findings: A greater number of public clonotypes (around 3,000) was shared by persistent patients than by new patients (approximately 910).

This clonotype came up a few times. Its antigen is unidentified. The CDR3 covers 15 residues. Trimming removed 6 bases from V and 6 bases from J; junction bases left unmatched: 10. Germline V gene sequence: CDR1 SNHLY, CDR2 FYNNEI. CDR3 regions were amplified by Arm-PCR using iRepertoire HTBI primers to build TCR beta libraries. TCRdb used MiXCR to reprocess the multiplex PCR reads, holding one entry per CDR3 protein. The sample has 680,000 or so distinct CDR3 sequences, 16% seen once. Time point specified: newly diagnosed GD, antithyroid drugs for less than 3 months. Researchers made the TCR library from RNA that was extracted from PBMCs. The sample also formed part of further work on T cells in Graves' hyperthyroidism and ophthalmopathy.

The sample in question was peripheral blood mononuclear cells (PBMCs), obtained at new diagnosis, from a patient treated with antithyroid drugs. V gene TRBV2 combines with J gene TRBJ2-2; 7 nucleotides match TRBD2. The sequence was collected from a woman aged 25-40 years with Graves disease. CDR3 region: CASSPQGGSPGELFF. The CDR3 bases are TGTGCCAGCAGCCCCCAGGGCGGGAGCCCCGGGGAGCTGTTTTTT. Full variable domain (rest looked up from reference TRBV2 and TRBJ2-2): EPEVTQTPSHQVTQMGQEVILRCVPISNHLYFYWYRQILGQKVEFLVSFYNNEISEKSEIFDDQFSVERPDGSNFTLKIRSTKLEDSAMYFCASSPQGGSPGELFFGEGSRLTVL.